The T cell receptor (beta chain) under discussion was sequenced for a study of T cell repertoires in cytomegalovirus infection. This clonotype turned up a few times. Its antigen is unknown. TCRdb redid the calling of the reads with MiXCR, one entry per CDR3 protein. The table includes about 570,000 distinct CDR3 sequences, approximately 40% detected once. Germline V gives CDR1 SGHTA, CDR2 FQGNSA. The CDR3 runs 15 residues. V shed 5 bases and J shed 0 bases, with 11 bases lying between them. The sample consisted of cultured PBMCs, taken from culture after CMV antigen stimulation. The chain employs TRBV7-2 and TRBJ2-1; D assignment may be TRBD1 or TRBD2 (5 bases each). The TCR comes from a human donor in good health (CMV status not recorded). Some clones in this sample may be carry-over from other donors' samples. The CDR3 loop reads CASSLTRGSYNEQFF. Written as DNA, the CDR3 is TGTGCCAGCAGCCTCACTAGGGGCTCCTACAATGAGCAGTTCTTC.